This T cell receptor beta chain appears in the sequencing data of a study of T-cell reconstitution after alpha-beta-depleted transplantation in children. Using unique molecular identifiers, the investigators prepared the TCRbeta library. One entry per CDR3 protein, called by TCRdb with MiXCR from the PCR reads. Of 300,000 to 350,000 distinct CDR3 sequences detected, around 15% appear once; the ten largest clones hold around 41%. Trimming left V 2 bases short and J 0 bases short, with 11 bases between. The CDR3 is 16 residues long. Germline V gene data show CDR1 as LGHNA and CDR2 as YSLEER. This clonotype showed up just a few times.

The rearrangement links TRBV4-3 to TRBJ1-3; D uncertain. Source: PBMCs, mostly from graft donor cells, taken 360 days after TCRalphabeta/CD19-depleted stem cell transplant. The source is a male patient aged 2-9 years who had a stem cell transplant for acute lymphoblastic leukemia, so the T cells may come from the graft donor. CDR3 loop: CASSQTGLLSGNTIYF. CDR3 DNA: TGCGCCAGCAGCCAAACTGGACTGCTCTCTGGAAACACCATATATTTT.